The entry below describes one T cell receptor (beta chain). Its antigen is not known. All of the donors resided in Nashville, Tennessee, and each was a Caucasian adult. Splitting of CD4+ cells produced CD45RA+ naive and CD45RA-negative memory subsets. Germline CDR1 and CDR2: MGHDK and SYGVNS. The CDR3 extends over 16 amino acids. The J segment lost 7 bases and the V segment lost 1 base, leaving 8 bases of the junction unmatched. The data were obtained in a study of shared clonotypes between healthy human individuals. Overall study findings and caveats: With few donors, the genetic and exposure-history diversity represented was limited. Sampling was confined to blood; repertoires within tissues likely differ.

Assay: immunoSEQ multiplex PCR; the TCRdb copy retains only in-frame clones and omits some. The sample carries more than 2,000,000 clones, more than 90% recorded once. V gene TRBV25-1 combines with J gene TRBJ2-1, with 9 bases lining up with TRBD1. Input material: naive CD4+ T cells sorted from blood. Subset: CD45RA+ positively selected. This clonotype was obtained from a young man in good health. The CDR3 region has the DNA TGTGCCAGCAGTGAATCGGGGACAGGGCTGAGGAATGAGCAGTTCTTC. It codes for CASSESGTGLRNEQFF.